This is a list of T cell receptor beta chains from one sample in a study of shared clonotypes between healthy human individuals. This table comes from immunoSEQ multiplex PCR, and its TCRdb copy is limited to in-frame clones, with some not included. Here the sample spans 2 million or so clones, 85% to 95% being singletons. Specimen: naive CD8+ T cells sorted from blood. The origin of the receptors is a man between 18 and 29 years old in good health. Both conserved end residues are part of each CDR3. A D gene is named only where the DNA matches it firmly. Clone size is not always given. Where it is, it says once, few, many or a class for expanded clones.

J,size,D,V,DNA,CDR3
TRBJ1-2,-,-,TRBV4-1,TGCGCCAGCAGCCAGGAACAGTGGTATGGCTACACCTTC,CASSQEQWYGYTF
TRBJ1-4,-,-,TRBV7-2,TGTGCCAGCAGCTTAGTCCAGGGAGGTGAAAAACTGTTTTTT,CASSLVQGGEKLFF
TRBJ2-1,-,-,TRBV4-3,TGCGCCAGCAGCCAAGAGTGGCGGGACACCGGGAATGAGCAGTTCTTC,CASSQEWRDTGNEQFF
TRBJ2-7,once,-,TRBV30,TGTGCCTGGAGCCCAGGGTTTTCCTACGAGCAGTACTTC,CAWSPGFSYEQYF
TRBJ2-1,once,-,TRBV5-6,TGTGCCAGCAGCTTGGTCCGGGGAAGTGAGCAGTTCTTC,CASSLVRGSEQFF
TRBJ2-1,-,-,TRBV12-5,TGTGCTAGTGGTTTAGAAGACAATGAGCAGTTCTTC,CASGLEDNEQFF
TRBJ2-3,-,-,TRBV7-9,TGTGCCAGCAGCTTTGGGATCACAGATACGCAGTATTTT,CASSFGITDTQYF
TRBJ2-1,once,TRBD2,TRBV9,TGTGCCAGCAGCGGTCATACTAGCGGGACCTACAATGAGCAGTTCTTC,CASSGHTSGTYNEQFF
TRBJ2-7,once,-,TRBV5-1,TGCGCCAGCAGCTTGGAGGTAGGCGGCAGCGACTACGAGCAGTACTTC,CASSLEVGGSDYEQYF
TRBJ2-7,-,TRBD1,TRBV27,TGTGCCAGCAGTCACAGGGGACCCCTCTACGAGCAGTACTTC,CASSHRGPLYEQYF
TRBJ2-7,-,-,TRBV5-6,TGTGCCAGCAGTTCGCCGGGCCGATTGAGCTCCTACGAGCAGTACTTC,CASSSPGRLSSYEQYF
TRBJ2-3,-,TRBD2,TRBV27,TGTGCCAGCAGACCAGGTCTAGCGGGAGGGCAGCATACGCAGTATTTT,CASRPGLAGGQHTQYF
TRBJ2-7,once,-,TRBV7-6,TGTGCCAGCAGCTTCTCGACTGACATGGATGGAGAGCAGTACTTC,CASSFSTDMDGEQYF
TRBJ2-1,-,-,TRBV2,TGTGCCAGCGGGGGCCCCCGGAATGAGCAGTTCTTC,CASGGPRNEQFF
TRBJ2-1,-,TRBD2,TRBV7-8,TGTGCCAGCAGCTTATTCGGGACTAGCGGGATTGACGAGCAGTTCTTC,CASSLFGTSGIDEQFF
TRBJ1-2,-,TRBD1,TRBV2,TGTGCCAGCAGTGGGGACAGGGAAATCGACTATGGCTACACCTTC,CASSGDREIDYGYTF
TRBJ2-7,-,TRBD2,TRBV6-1,TGTGCCGTTAAGCGGGGGGACTCCTACGAGCAGTACTTC,CAVKRGDSYEQYF
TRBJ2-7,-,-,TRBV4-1,TGCGCCAGCAGCCAAGATCCCCTCTACGAGCAGTACTTC,CASSQDPLYEQYF
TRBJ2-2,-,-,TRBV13,TGTGCCAGCAGCTTAGGTCGGGGGTCCGGGGAGCTGTTTTTT,CASSLGRGSGELFF
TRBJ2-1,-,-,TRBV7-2,TGTGCCAGCAGCCTGAAAAAGGGCAATGAGCAGTTCTTC,CASSLKKGNEQFF
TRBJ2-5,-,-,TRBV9,TGTGCCAGCAGCGTAGAAGGGGGAGAAGGATTAGAGACCCAGTACTTC,CASSVEGGEGLETQYF
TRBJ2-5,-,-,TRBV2,TGTGCCAGCATGCGGTTAGGGGAGACCCAGTACTTC,CASMRLGETQYF
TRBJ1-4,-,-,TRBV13,TGTGCCAGCAAGGGAGAAGAGAATGAAAAACTGTTTTTT,CASKGEENEKLFF
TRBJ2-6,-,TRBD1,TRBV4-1,TGCGCCAGCAGCCAAGAAAGACAGGGTCTTACCGGGGCCAACGTCCTGACTTTC,CASSQERQGLTGANVLTF
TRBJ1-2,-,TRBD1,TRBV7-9,TGTGCCAGCAGCGCCCGACTAGACAGGGAGAAAGTGGACTATGGCTACACCTTC,CASSARLDREKVDYGYTF
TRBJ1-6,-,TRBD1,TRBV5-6,TGTGCCAGCAGCGAGATGACAGGGGGATATAATTCACCCCTCCACTTT,CASSEMTGGYNSPLHF
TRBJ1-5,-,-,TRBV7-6,TGTGCCAGCAGCTTAGGTAATAGCAATCAGCCCCAGCATTTT,CASSLGNSNQPQHF
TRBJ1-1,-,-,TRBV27,TGTGCCAGCACCTCCTGGGGTGAGAACACTGAAGCTTTCTTT,CASTSWGENTEAFF
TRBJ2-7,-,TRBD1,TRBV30,TGTGCCTGGAGTAGGACAGGGAACGAGCAGTACTTC,CAWSRTGNEQYF
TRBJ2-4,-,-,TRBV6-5,TGTGCCAGCAGTCCCTACAGCGGAGAGTTAAACATTCAGTACTTC,CASSPYSGELNIQYF
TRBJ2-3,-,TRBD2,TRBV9,TGTGCCAGCAGCGTGTACGCGGGAGACACAGATACGCAGTATTTT,CASSVYAGDTDTQYF
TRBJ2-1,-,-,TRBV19,TGTGCCAGTAGTCAGACACAGGGAAACCCCATGTGGGAGCAGTTCTTC,CASSQTQGNPMWEQFF
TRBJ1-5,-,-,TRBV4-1,TGCGCCAGCAGCCCGGGGACGGGCCCCAATCAGCCCCAGCATTTT,CASSPGTGPNQPQHF
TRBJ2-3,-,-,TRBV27,TGTGCCAGCAGAGGGGGGTCTAGCACAGATACGCAGTATTTT,CASRGGSSTDTQYF
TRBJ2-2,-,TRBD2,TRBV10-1,TGCGCCAGCAGTGAGTCGTGGGAGGGAAACACCGGGGAGCTGTTTTTT,CASSESWEGNTGELFF
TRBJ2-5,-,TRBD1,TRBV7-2,TGTGCCAGCAGCCCTACAGGGGGCTGGGAGACCCAGTACTTC,CASSPTGGWETQYF
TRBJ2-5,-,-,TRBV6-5,TGTGCCAGCTGCCCAGCCGGCCTCCAAGAGACCCAGTACTTC,CASCPAGLQETQYF
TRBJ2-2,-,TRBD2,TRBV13,TGTGCCAGCAGCCGGACTAGCGGGGGGACGGTCGGGGAGCTGTTTTTT,CASSRTSGGTVGELFF
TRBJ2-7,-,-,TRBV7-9,TGTGCCAGCAGTTTCCGGGCCCCAAGGCCCTACGAGCAGTACTTC,CASSFRAPRPYEQYF